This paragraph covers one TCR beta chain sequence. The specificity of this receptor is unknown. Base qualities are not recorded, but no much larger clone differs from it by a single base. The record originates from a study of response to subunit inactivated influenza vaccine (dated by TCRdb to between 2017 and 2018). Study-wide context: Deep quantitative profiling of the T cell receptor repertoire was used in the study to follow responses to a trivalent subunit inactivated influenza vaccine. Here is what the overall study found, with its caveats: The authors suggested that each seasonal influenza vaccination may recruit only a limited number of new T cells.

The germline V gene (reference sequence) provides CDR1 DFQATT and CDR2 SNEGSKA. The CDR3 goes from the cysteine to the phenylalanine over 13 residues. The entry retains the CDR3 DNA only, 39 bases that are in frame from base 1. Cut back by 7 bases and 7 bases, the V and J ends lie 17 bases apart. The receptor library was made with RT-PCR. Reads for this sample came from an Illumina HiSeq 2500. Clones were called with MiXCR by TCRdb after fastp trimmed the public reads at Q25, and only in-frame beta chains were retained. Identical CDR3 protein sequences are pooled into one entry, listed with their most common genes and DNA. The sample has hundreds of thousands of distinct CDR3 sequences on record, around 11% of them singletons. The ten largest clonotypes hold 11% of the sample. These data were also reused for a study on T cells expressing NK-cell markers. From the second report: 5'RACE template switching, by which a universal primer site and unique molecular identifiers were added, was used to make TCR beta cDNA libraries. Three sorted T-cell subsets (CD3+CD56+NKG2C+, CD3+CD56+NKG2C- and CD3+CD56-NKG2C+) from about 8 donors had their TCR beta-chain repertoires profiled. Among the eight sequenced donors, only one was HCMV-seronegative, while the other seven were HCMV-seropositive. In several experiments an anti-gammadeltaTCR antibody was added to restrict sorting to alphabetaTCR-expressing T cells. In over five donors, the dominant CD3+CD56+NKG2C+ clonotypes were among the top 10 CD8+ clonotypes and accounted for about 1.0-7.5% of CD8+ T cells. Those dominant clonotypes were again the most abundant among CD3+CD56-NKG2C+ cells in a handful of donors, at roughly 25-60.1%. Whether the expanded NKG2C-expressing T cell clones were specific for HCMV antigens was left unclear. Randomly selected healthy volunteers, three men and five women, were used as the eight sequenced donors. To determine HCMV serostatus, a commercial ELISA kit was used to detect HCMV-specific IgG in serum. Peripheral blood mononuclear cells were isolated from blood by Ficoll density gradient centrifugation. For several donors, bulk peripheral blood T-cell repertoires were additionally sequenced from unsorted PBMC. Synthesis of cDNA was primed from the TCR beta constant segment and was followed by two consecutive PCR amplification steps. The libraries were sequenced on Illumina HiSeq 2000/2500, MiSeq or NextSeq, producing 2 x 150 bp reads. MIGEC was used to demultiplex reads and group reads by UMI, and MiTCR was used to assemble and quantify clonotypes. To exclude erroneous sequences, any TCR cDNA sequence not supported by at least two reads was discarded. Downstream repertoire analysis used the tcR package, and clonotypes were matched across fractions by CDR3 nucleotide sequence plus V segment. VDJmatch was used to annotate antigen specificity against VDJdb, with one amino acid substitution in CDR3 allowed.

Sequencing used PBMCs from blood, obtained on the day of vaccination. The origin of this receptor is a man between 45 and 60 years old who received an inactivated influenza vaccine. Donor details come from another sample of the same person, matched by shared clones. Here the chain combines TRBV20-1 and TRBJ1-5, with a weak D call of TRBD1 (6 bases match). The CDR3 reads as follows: CSEDESQGQPQHF. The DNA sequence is TGCAGTGAAGACGAGAGCCAGGGGCAGCCCCAGCATTTT.